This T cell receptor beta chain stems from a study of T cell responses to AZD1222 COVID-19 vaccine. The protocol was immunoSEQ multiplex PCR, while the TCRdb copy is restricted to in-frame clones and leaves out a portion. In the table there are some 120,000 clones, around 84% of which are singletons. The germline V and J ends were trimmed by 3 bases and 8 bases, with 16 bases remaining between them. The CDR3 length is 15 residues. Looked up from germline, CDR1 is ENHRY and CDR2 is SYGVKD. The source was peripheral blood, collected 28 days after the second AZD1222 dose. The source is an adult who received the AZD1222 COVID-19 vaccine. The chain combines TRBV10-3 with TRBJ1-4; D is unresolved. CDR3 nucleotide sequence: TGTGCCATCAGTGAAGAAAGAATGGCAATGGAAAAACTGTTTTTT. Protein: CAISEERMAMEKLFF.